This T cell receptor beta chain stems from a study of OX40 agonist ivuxolimab in advanced cancers. Study background: Every patient in dose escalation had hepatocellular carcinoma, melanoma, renal cell or head and neck cancer.

Notes on the study in general: CD4+ T cells averaged fewer expanded clones than CD8+ T cells. Circulating CD4+ and CD8+ T cells showed clonal expansion by week 6 at 0.1 to 3.0 mg/kg.

Germline CDR1 MDHEN, CDR2 SYDVKM. The CDR3 totals 13 residues. V dropped 11 bases and J dropped 6 bases, with 17 bases sitting between them. Sequenced by immunoSEQ multiplex PCR; TCRdb stores in-frame clones only, minus some. The sample yields approximately 55,000 clones, approximately 84% seen once. Of note for this clone: The antigen remains unidentified.

The sample was CD4+ or CD8+ T cells sorted from blood, taken in a trial of the OX40 agonist ivuxolimab. This clonotype was sampled from an adult with an advanced solid tumor such as melanoma, head and neck, liver or kidney cancer. V and J are TRBV28 and TRBJ2-1; maybe TRBD2 (6 bases). The chain's CDR3 is CAGGTRNPNEQFF. CDR3 in DNA: TGTGCCGGGGGGACTCGCAATCCCAATGAGCAGTTCTTC.